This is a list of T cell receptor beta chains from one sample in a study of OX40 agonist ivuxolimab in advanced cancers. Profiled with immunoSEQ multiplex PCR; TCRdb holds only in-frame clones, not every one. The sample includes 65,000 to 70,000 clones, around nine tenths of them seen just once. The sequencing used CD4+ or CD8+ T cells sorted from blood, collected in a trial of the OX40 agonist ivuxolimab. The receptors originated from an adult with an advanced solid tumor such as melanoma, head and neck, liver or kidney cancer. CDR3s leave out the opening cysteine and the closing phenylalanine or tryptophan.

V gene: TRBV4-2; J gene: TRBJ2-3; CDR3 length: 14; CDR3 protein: ASSHPGTSGTDTQY
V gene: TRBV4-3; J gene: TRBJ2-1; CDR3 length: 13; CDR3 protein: ASSQVLATYNEQF
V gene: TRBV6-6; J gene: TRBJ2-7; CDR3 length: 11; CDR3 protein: ASKIGSSYEQY
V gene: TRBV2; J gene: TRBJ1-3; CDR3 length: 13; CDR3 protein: ASKTVATGENTIY
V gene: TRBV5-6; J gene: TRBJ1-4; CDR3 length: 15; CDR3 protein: ASSSRGGQATNEKLF
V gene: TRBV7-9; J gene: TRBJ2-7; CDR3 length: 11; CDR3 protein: ASSWAGLEGQY
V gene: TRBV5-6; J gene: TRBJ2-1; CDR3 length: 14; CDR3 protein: ASSLPGAGRHNEQF
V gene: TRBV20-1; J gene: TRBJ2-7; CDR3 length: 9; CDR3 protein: SARGGGERY
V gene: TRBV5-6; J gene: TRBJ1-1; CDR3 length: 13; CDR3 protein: ASSLAGVPNTEAF
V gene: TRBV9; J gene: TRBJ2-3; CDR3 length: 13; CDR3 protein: ASSVLGQGTDTQY
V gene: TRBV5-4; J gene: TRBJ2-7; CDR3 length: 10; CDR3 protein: ASSGRSLEQY
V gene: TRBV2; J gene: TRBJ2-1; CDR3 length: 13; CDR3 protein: ASNLQSNSYNEQF
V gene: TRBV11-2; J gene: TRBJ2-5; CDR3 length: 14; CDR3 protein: ASSMGLAGRQETQY
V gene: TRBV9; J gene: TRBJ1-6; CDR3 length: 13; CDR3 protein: ASSVGRQGNSPLH
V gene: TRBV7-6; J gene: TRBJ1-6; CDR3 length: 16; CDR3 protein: ASSLAAGTGLNNSPLH
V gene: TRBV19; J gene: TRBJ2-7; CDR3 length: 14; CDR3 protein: ASSIGRGTTFYEQY
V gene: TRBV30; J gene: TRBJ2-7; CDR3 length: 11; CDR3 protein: AWSLEGTYEQY
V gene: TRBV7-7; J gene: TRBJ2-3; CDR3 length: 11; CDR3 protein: ASSSDRIDTQY
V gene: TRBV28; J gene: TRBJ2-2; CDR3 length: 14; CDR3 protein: ASSPVGGAYTGELF
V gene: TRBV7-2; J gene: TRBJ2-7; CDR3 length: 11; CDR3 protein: ASSLWSSYEQY
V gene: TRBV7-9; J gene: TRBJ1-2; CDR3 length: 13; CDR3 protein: ASSLTIPTNYGYT
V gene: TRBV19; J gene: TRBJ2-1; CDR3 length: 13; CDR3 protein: ASSPPSGGAGEQF
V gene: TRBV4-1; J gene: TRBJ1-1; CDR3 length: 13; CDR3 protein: ASSQTPRGNTEAF
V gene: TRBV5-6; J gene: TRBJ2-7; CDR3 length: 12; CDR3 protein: ASSLEARAYEQY
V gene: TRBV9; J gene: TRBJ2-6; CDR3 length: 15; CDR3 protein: ASSVAAGNGGANVLT